This T cell receptor (beta chain) was profiled in a study of OX40 agonist ivuxolimab in advanced cancers. General observations from the study: Researchers did not determine the expanded peripheral T cells' antigen specificity.

Repertoires were generated with immunoSEQ multiplex PCR, while TCRdb's copy carries only in-frame clones and drops some. The table records roughly 98,000 clones, approximately 83% of them present only once. This CDR3 has 11 amino acids. Per the germline V gene, CDR1 is MDHEN and CDR2 is SYDVKM. V lost 7 bases and J lost 5, with 9 bases in between. Comments on this clone: Its antigen is undetermined.

The chain is built from TRBV28 and TRBJ2-7; no firm D call. The sequence was collected from an adult with an advanced solid tumor such as melanoma, head and neck, liver or kidney cancer. This sample comprised CD4+ or CD8+ T cells sorted from blood, obtained in a trial of the OX40 agonist ivuxolimab. CDR3 in amino acids: CASKALHEQYF. DNA for the CDR3: TGTGCCAGCAAGGCGCTCCACGAGCAGTACTTC.